A selection of T cell receptor beta chains follows, all from one sample in a study of T cells after yellow fever vaccination. MiXCR was run by TCRdb on the 5' RACE reads, yielding one entry per CDR3 protein. This sample has around 50,000 distinct CDR3 sequences, with 7% to 9% found just once. The material sequenced was CD8+ T cells sorted from PBMCs, taken less than 16 days after the first yellow fever vaccination. Receptors originate from a young man who received the YFV17D yellow fever vaccine. CDR3s include the opening cysteine and the closing phenylalanine or tryptophan. The D gene is left open where the match is weak. Rows may omit the clone size; those that give it use once, few, many or a size class.

d_call: .; v_call: TRBV6-1; j_call: TRBJ1-1; clone_size: .; cdr3_nt: TGTGCCAGCAGTATTTGGGGGGCTGGCACTGAAGCTTTCTTT; cdr3_aa: CASSIWGAGTEAFF
d_call: .; v_call: TRBV5-1; j_call: TRBJ2-3; clone_size: many; cdr3_nt: TGCGCCAGCAGCTCGTACTATCTGACAGATACGCAGTATTTT; cdr3_aa: CASSSYYLTDTQYF
d_call: TRBD1; v_call: TRBV29-1; j_call: TRBJ2-3; clone_size: many; cdr3_nt: TGCAGCGTTGAAGCAGGGGGAGACACAGATACGCAGTATTTT; cdr3_aa: CSVEAGGDTDTQYF
d_call: TRBD2; v_call: TRBV5-1; j_call: TRBJ2-1; clone_size: many; cdr3_nt: TGCGCCAGCAGCAAGACTAGCGGTGACAATGAGCAGTTCTTC; cdr3_aa: CASSKTSGDNEQFF
d_call: .; v_call: TRBV21-1; j_call: TRBJ1-4; clone_size: many; cdr3_nt: TGTGCCAGCACCCCCGGCGAGGGGACAGCTAATGAAAAACTGTTTTTT; cdr3_aa: CASTPGEGTANEKLFF
d_call: TRBD2; v_call: TRBV20-1; j_call: TRBJ2-1; clone_size: many; cdr3_nt: TGCAGTGCTAGCGCTAGCGGCGGTGCCGGGAATGAGCAGTTCTTC; cdr3_aa: CSASASGGAGNEQFF
d_call: TRBD2; v_call: TRBV20-1; j_call: TRBJ2-3; clone_size: many; cdr3_nt: TGCAGTGCTAGAGTCACTAGCGGGGGAGTTAGCACAGATACGCAGTATTTT; cdr3_aa: CSARVTSGGVSTDTQYF
d_call: TRBD2; v_call: TRBV20-1; j_call: TRBJ2-5; clone_size: many; cdr3_nt: TGCAGTGCTAGAGACCTAGCGGGGGCGTACCAAGAGACCCAGTACTTC; cdr3_aa: CSARDLAGAYQETQYF
d_call: .; v_call: TRBV7-9; j_call: TRBJ2-1; clone_size: many; cdr3_nt: TGTGCCTGCGGCGCGGTTGCCTACAATGAGCAGTTCTTC; cdr3_aa: CACGAVAYNEQFF
d_call: .; v_call: TRBV4-1; j_call: TRBJ1-6; clone_size: .; cdr3_nt: TGCGCCAGCAGCCAAGCAGGGTCAAATAATTCACCCCTCCACTTT; cdr3_aa: CASSQAGSNNSPLHF
d_call: TRBD1; v_call: TRBV7-9; j_call: TRBJ2-3; clone_size: many; cdr3_nt: TGTGCCAGCAGCCCAGGACAGGGGCCTAGCACAGATACGCAGTATTTT; cdr3_aa: CASSPGQGPSTDTQYF
d_call: TRBD1; v_call: TRBV7-9; j_call: TRBJ2-2; clone_size: many; cdr3_nt: TGTGCCAGCAGCTACCTCACAGGGGGCGCGGGCACCGGGGAGCTGTTTTTT; cdr3_aa: CASSYLTGGAGTGELFF
d_call: .; v_call: TRBV4-2; j_call: TRBJ1-1; clone_size: many; cdr3_nt: TGTGCCAGCAGCCAAGATTCTGCGTTAGCTCCAAACACTGAAGCTTTCTTT; cdr3_aa: CASSQDSALAPNTEAFF
d_call: TRBD2; v_call: TRBV12-3/TRBV12-4; j_call: TRBJ2-1; clone_size: few; cdr3_nt: TGTGCCAGCAGTCGACTAGCGGGGGGGCATGAGCAGTTCTTC; cdr3_aa: CASSRLAGGHEQFF
d_call: TRBD2; v_call: TRBV30; j_call: TRBJ2-5; clone_size: many; cdr3_nt: TGTGCCTGGAGTGTCGGGACTAGTAATCAAGAGACCCAGTACTTC; cdr3_aa: CAWSVGTSNQETQYF
d_call: .; v_call: TRBV29-1; j_call: TRBJ2-3; clone_size: .; cdr3_nt: TGCAGCGTTGAGGACACAGGGTCCTCTAGCACAGATACGCAGTATTTT; cdr3_aa: CSVEDTGSSSTDTQYF
d_call: .; v_call: TRBV7-9; j_call: TRBJ1-3; clone_size: many; cdr3_nt: TGTGCCAGCAGCCCCCCCAGAGGATCTGGAAACACCATATATTTT; cdr3_aa: CASSPPRGSGNTIYF
d_call: .; v_call: TRBV7-9; j_call: TRBJ1-1; clone_size: many; cdr3_nt: TGTGCCAGCAGCTTGTCCAGTGGGGGGTACACTGAAGCTTTCTTT; cdr3_aa: CASSLSSGGYTEAFF
d_call: .; v_call: TRBV15; j_call: TRBJ2-5; clone_size: many; cdr3_nt: TGTGCCACCAGGCGCGGGTCGACCAATTCAGAGACCCAGTACTTC; cdr3_aa: CATRRGSTNSETQYF
d_call: TRBD2; v_call: TRBV7-2; j_call: TRBJ2-3; clone_size: .; cdr3_nt: TGTGCCAGCAGCCACCGGGAGGCGAAGACCCCGGGGCAGTATTTT; cdr3_aa: CASSHREAKTPGQYF
d_call: TRBD1; v_call: TRBV6-1; j_call: TRBJ2-2; clone_size: .; cdr3_nt: TGTGCCAGCAGTGAAGGGGACAGGGTGTACGGGGAGCTGTTTTTT; cdr3_aa: CASSEGDRVYGELFF
d_call: .; v_call: TRBV3-1; j_call: TRBJ2-7; clone_size: many; cdr3_nt: TGTGCCAGCAGCCAAGAACTGGGCCGATACGAGCAGTACTTC; cdr3_aa: CASSQELGRYEQYF
d_call: .; v_call: TRBV19; j_call: TRBJ1-1; clone_size: many; cdr3_nt: TGTGCCAGTAGTTACGCAGGAGGCACTGAAGCTTTCTTT; cdr3_aa: CASSYAGGTEAFF
d_call: TRBD2; v_call: TRBV7-2; j_call: TRBJ2-5; clone_size: many; cdr3_nt: TGTGCCAGCAGCTCCCCCTACGGGGGGGGCTTGAAGACCCAGTACTTC; cdr3_aa: CASSSPYGGGLKTQYF
d_call: TRBD1; v_call: TRBV4-3; j_call: TRBJ2-7; clone_size: many; cdr3_nt: TGCGCCAGCAGCCAAAAGGGGGGACAGGGCCCCTACGAGCAGTACTTC; cdr3_aa: CASSQKGGQGPYEQYF
d_call: TRBD2; v_call: TRBV7-2; j_call: TRBJ2-1; clone_size: many; cdr3_nt: TGTGCCAGCAGAGGGACTAGCGGCTACAATGAGCAGTTCTTC; cdr3_aa: CASRGTSGYNEQFF
d_call: .; v_call: TRBV9; j_call: TRBJ1-1; clone_size: few; cdr3_nt: TGTGCCAGCAGCCTCCGGTCACAGGGAACTGAAGCTTTCTTT; cdr3_aa: CASSLRSQGTEAFF
d_call: .; v_call: TRBV7-8; j_call: TRBJ2-5; clone_size: .; cdr3_nt: TGTGCCAGCAGCACGAGAGGGGGGAACCAAGAGACCCAGTACTTC; cdr3_aa: CASSTRGGNQETQYF
d_call: .; v_call: TRBV27; j_call: TRBJ1-4; clone_size: many; cdr3_nt: TGTGCCAGCAGTTCGGAAGGCGGGGAAAAACTGTTTTTT; cdr3_aa: CASSSEGGEKLFF
d_call: TRBD1; v_call: TRBV7-2; j_call: TRBJ1-6; clone_size: many; cdr3_nt: TGTGCCAGCAGCCGGACAGGTGCGGATTCACCCCTCCACTTT; cdr3_aa: CASSRTGADSPLHF
d_call: .; v_call: TRBV27; j_call: TRBJ2-1; clone_size: .; cdr3_nt: TGTGCCAGCAGCCTGGGACTCCTCAATGAGCAGTTCTTC; cdr3_aa: CASSLGLLNEQFF